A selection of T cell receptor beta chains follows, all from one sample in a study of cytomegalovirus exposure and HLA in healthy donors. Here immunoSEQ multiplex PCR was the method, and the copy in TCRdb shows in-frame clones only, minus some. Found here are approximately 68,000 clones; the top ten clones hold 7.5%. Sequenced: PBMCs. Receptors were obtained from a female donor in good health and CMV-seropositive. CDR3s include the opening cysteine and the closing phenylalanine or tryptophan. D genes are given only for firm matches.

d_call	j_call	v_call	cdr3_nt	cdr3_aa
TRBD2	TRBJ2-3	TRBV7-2	TGTGCCAGCAGCTCCCGCGGCGGGGGGGTGAGCACAGATACGCAGTATTTT	CASSSRGGGVSTDTQYF
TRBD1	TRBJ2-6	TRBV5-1	TGCGCCAGCAGCCGTCAAACCGGGACAGCAGGCTCTGGGGCCAACGTCCTGACTTTC	CASSRQTGTAGSGANVLTF
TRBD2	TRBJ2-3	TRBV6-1	TGTGCCAGCAGTGAGACCGGGACTAGATACACAGATACGCAGTATTTT	CASSETGTRYTDTQYF
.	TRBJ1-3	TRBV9	TGTGCCAGCAGCGTAGGAGGGGGTACGGGAAACACCATATATTTT	CASSVGGGTGNTIYF
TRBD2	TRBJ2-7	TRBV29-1	TGCAGCGCCCTTAGCGGGAGCTCTCGAGACTACGAGCAGTACTTC	CSALSGSSRDYEQYF
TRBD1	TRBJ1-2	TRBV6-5	TGTGCCAGCAGTTACCACCTTAGAGACAGGGGCCGAGGCTACACCTTC	CASSYHLRDRGRGYTF
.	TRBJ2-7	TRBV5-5	TGTGCCAGCAGCTTGACCGGACAGCCCTCCTACGAGCAGTACTTC	CASSLTGQPSYEQYF
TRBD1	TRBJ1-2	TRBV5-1	TGCGCCAGCAGCTCGACAGGGCCAACCTATGGCTACACCTTC	CASSSTGPTYGYTF
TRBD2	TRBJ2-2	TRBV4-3	TGCGCCAGCAGCGATCGGGGGGGCCCGGACACCGGGGAGCTGTTTTTT	CASSDRGGPDTGELFF
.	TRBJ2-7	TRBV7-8	TGTGCCAGCAGCTTAGCGGAGCCTCTACTGCACTACGAGCAGTACTTC	CASSLAEPLLHYEQYF
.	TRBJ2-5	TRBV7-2	TGTGCCAGCAGCTTAAGTGTGGCCAGGGGCGGGTACCAAGAGACCCAGTACTTC	CASSLSVARGGYQETQYF
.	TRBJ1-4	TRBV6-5	TGTGCCAGCAGACGACAGGCCGGCAGTGAAAAACTGTTTTTT	CASRRQAGSEKLFF
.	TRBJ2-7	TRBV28	TGTGCCAGCAGTTTTCAGGGCGGTGGCTCCTACGAGCAGTACTTC	CASSFQGGGSYEQYF
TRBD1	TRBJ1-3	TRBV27	TGTGCCAGCAGTTCCACAGGGGCCTCTGGAAACACCATATATTTT	CASSSTGASGNTIYF
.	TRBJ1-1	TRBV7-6	TGTGCCAGCAGCTTAGGAGAGAACACTGAAGCTTTCTTT	CASSLGENTEAFF
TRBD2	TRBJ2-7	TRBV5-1	TGCGCCAGCAAGGAGCGGGAGGGCCTTTCCTACGAGCAGTACTTC	CASKEREGLSYEQYF
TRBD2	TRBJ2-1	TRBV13	TGTGCCAGCAGCTTAGGCCGAAGCGGGAGGGCCGAAAAGTTCTTC	CASSLGRSGRAEKFF
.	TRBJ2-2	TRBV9	TGTGCCAGCAGCGACCGGGCCCCCCAGGGATTAAACACCGGGGAGCTGTTTTTT	CASSDRAPQGLNTGELFF
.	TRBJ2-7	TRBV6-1	TGTGCCAGCAGGGGTGGCAGGGCCGTGGGGCAGCAGTACTTC	CASRGGRAVGQQYF
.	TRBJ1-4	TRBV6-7	TGTGCCAGCAGCTTCAAAGGGGCAGGGGAAAAACTGTTTTTT	CASSFKGAGEKLFF
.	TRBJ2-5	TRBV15	TGTGCCACCAGCAGTGTCCTCGGGATCCAAGAGACCCAGTACTTC	CATSSVLGIQETQYF
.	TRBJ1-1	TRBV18	TGTGCCAGCTCAGGGAAGGGGGACACTGAAGCTTTCTTT	CASSGKGDTEAFF
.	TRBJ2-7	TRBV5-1	TGCGCCAGCAGCTTAGTCGGGGTAACATCCTACGAGCAGTACTTC	CASSLVGVTSYEQYF
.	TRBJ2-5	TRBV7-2	TGTGCCAGCAGCGCTAATCGCGAGACCCAGTACTTC	CASSANRETQYF